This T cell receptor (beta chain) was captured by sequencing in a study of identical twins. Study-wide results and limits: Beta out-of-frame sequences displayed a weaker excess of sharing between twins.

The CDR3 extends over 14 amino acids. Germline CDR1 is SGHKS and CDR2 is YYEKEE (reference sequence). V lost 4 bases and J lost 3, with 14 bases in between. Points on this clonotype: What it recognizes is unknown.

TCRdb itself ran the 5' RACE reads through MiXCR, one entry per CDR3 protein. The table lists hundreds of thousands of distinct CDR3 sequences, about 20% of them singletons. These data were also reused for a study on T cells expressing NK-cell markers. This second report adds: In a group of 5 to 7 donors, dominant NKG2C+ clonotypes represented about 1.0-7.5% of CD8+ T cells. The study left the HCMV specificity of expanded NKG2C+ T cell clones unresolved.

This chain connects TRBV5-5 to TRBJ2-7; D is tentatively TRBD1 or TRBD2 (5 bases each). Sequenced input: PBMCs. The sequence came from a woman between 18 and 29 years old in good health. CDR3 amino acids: CASSPRDGHYEQYF. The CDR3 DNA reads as TGTGCCAGCAGCCCCCGGGACGGACACTACGAGCAGTACTTC.